The rows below give T cell receptor beta chains drawn from one sample of a study of OX40 agonist ivuxolimab in advanced cancers. Only in-frame clones appear in the TCRdb table, and some are missing; sequencing was by immunoSEQ multiplex PCR. The sample includes fewer than 80,000 clones, about 91% of them seen just once. This specimen was CD4+ or CD8+ T cells sorted from blood, taken in a trial of the OX40 agonist ivuxolimab. These receptors were collected from an adult with an advanced solid tumor such as melanoma, head and neck, liver or kidney cancer. Each CDR3 is given with its conserved first and last residue. A D gene is named only where the DNA matches it firmly. Size is omitted from some rows. Given values are once, few, many or a class for expanded clones.

.	.	TRBJ2-7	TRBV5-1	TGCGCCAGCAGCTTGGGAGGGTACGAGCAGTACTTC	CASSLGGYEQYF
.	TRBD1	TRBJ2-1	TRBV27	TGTGCCAGCAGTCCCCCGAATGCAGGGGGCGTTAGAAATGAGCAGTTCTTC	CASSPPNAGGVRNEQFF
few	.	TRBJ1-1	TRBV27	TGTGCCAGCAGTTGGTCCCCGGACACTGAAGCTTTCTTT	CASSWSPDTEAFF
.	.	TRBJ2-7	TRBV10-2	TGCGCCAGCCGGGACGAAACCTACGAGCAGTACTTC	CASRDETYEQYF
.	.	TRBJ2-1	TRBV27	TGTGCCAGCAGTTTAGCGGGCTCCAATGAGCAGTTCTTC	CASSLAGSNEQFF
.	.	TRBJ2-7	TRBV21-1	TGTGCCAGCAGCAAAGATTGGGCCAGGGAGGACGAGCAGTACTTC	CASSKDWAREDEQYF
.	.	TRBJ1-3	TRBV7-6	TGTGCCAGCAGCTCCCGGGGCCCATCCGCTGGAAACACCATATATTTT	CASSSRGPSAGNTIYF
.	.	TRBJ1-5	TRBV4-1	TGCGCCAGCAGCCAAGTTTGGGGGGCCAATCAGCCCCAGCATTTT	CASSQVWGANQPQHF
once	.	TRBJ2-2	TRBV29-1	TGCAGCGTTGATTGGGGGACGACGAACACCGGGGAGCTGTTTTTT	CSVDWGTTNTGELFF
.	.	TRBJ2-5	TRBV6-1	TGTGCCAGCAGTGAAGCCGACCGCAGCTCAGAGACCCAGTACTTC	CASSEADRSSETQYF
.	.	TRBJ2-7	TRBV27	TGTGCCAGCAGGTACGGGGGAGCCTCCTACGAGCAGTACTTC	CASRYGGASYEQYF
.	TRBD2	TRBJ2-1	TRBV9	TGTGCCAGCAGCGCCCTTCGGCGGGGGTCCTTTAATGAGCAGTTCTTC	CASSALRRGSFNEQFF
.	TRBD2	TRBJ2-7	TRBV27	TGTGCCAGCAGTCCCTGGACTAGCAGGAACGAGCAGTACTTC	CASSPWTSRNEQYF
.	TRBD2	TRBJ2-1	TRBV7-2	TGTGCCAGCAGCACTAGCGGGAGGGCCCGGGATGAGCAGTTCTTC	CASSTSGRARDEQFF